Each of the 28 T cell receptor beta chains below was sequenced from the same sample in a study of identifying expanded T cells in peripheral blood. TCRdb keeps only in-frame clones here, not all; method: immunoSEQ multiplex PCR. The data contain roughly 100,000 clones, more than 70% of them singletons. The sample taken for sequencing was blood. These receptors were collected from a person aged 18 to 75 in good health.

V is TRBV28 and J is TRBJ2-3; D unresolved. This CDR3 has 15 amino acids. Trimming took 6 bases from V and 2 from J, leaving 15 bases between them. The V gene's germline CDR1 is MDHEN and CDR2 SYDVKM. CDR3 coding DNA: TGTGCCAGCAGACCTGTAGGCCGCTTCACAGATACGCAGTATTTT. Its protein is CASRPVGRFTDTQYF.

The chain joins TRBV28 to TRBJ2-1; D may be TRBD1 or TRBD2 (5 bases each). In germline, CDR1 is MDHEN, CDR2 SYDVKM. The V end lost 2 bases, the J end lost 0 bases, and 14 bases lay between the germline ends. CDR3 size: 17 residues. Written as DNA, the CDR3 is TGTGCCAGCAGTTTAGGGGACGGGCAGGGCTCCTACAATGAGCAGTTCTTC. It is translated as CASSLGDGQGSYNEQFF.

The chain is built from TRBV18 and TRBJ1-2; TRBD1 agrees at 8 bases. Trimming took 4 bases from V and 3 from J; bases not matched to a gene: 7. This CDR3 comprises 15 residues. Germline V gene data show CDR1 as KGHSH and CDR2 as LQKENI. The CDR3 is CASSLTQGADYGYTF. DNA of the CDR3: TGTGCCAGCTCACTCACGCAGGGGGCTGACTATGGCTACACCTTC.

The chain uses TRBV28 and TRBJ2-3; D is uncertain. Trimming pared 5 bases from V and 5 bases from J, leaving 11 bases between. This CDR3 contains 13 residues. Germline V gene sequence: CDR1 MDHEN, CDR2 SYDVKM. The CDR3 DNA follows: TGTGCCAGCAGTGCCGGACGCCAAGATACGCAGTATTTT. It is translated as CASSAGRQDTQYF.

The chain carries TRBV7-3 and TRBJ2-3; D remains ambiguous. Germline values: CDR1 SGHTA, CDR2 FQGTGA. The germline V and J ends were trimmed by 5 bases and 1 base, with 10 bases remaining between them. This CDR3 has 14 amino acids. As DNA, the CDR3 is TGTGCCAGCAGCACCGGCCCCGGCACAGATACGCAGTATTTT. Translation: CASSTGPGTDTQYF.

This clone occurred a few times. The CDR3 DNA reads TGTGCCAGCAGCCAGTCGTCTCGTGAAAAACTGTTTTTT. The encoded protein is CASSQSSREKLFF. The rearrangement joins TRBV6-5 to TRBJ1-4; D is unclear. The germline V gene has CDR1 MNHEY and CDR2 SVGAGI. CDR3 length: 13 residues. Trimming stripped 6 bases from V and 7 bases from J, with 12 bases between.

The chain has TRBV2 and TRBJ1-4, with D hard to call. This CDR3 is built from 15 residues. Germline CDR1 is SNHLY and CDR2 is FYNNEI. V dropped 6 bases and J dropped 10 bases, with 21 bases sitting between them. CDR3 in amino acids: CASRDYILSIPKLFF. Here the CDR3 DNA reads TGTGCCAGCAGGGACTACATCCTCAGTATCCCAAAACTGTTTTTT. The full variable domain, in which reference TRBV2 and TRBJ1-4 provide the parts outside the CDR3, is EPEVTQTPSHQVTQMGQEVILRCVPISNHLYFYWYRQILGQKVEFLVSFYNNEISEKSEIFDDQFSVERPDGSNFTLKIRSTKLEDSAMYFCASRDYILSIPKLFFGSGTQLSVL.

The rearrangement links TRBV9 to TRBJ1-1, with 10 bases matching TRBD1. CDR3 size: 17 residues. CDR1 and CDR2 (germline): SGDLS, YYNGEE. Trimming at V came to 0 bases and at J to 0 bases, leaving 5 bases not matched to a gene. CDR3 in amino acids: CASSVAGTGVLNTEAFF. The CDR3 coding sequence is TGTGCCAGCAGCGTAGCTGGGACAGGGGTTCTGAACACTGAAGCTTTCTTT.

The chain carries TRBV19 and TRBJ2-5; TRBD2 matches 8 bases. The CDR3 totals 14 residues. Germline loops: CDR1 LNHDA, CDR2 SQIVND (reference sequence). J was trimmed by 2 bases and V by 8 bases; bases with no gene match: 7. Here the CDR3 DNA reads TGTGCCAGTTCTTACGTAGCGGGGCAAGAGACCCAGTACTTC. Amino acids: CASSYVAGQETQYF.

V gene TRBV2 combines with J gene TRBJ1-5; D may be TRBD1 (5 bases). The CDR3 sequence is 15 residues long. The V end was cut by 7 bases, the J end by 0 bases, with 13 bases between. The germline gives CDR1 SNHLY, CDR2 FYNNEI. This CDR3 is CASKEGLISNQPQHF. CDR3 nucleotide sequence: TGTGCCAGCAAGGAGGGACTAATTAGCAATCAGCCCCAGCATTTT. Full variable domain (remainder filled in from reference TRBV2 and TRBJ1-5): EPEVTQTPSHQVTQMGQEVILRCVPISNHLYFYWYRQILGQKVEFLVSFYNNEISEKSEIFDDQFSVERPDGSNFTLKIRSTKLEDSAMYFCASKEGLISNQPQHFGDGTRLSIL.

V is TRBV19 and J is TRBJ2-2, with TRBD1 identical over 9 bases. CDR3 size: 16 residues. V lost 7 bases to trimming and J lost 2 bases; unmatched junction nucleotides: 8. Germline V gives CDR1 LNHDA, CDR2 SQIVND (reference sequence). The CDR3 nucleotides are TGTGCCAGTACCGATTACAGGGGGCACAACACCGGGGAGCTGTTTTTT. It is translated as CASTDYRGHNTGELFF.

The rearrangement joins TRBV5-8 to TRBJ1-5; TRBD1 matches at 9 bases. V lost 4 bases, J lost 5 bases, and 13 bases stayed unmatched. CDR1 and CDR2 (germline): SGHTS, YDEGEE. The CDR3 runs 17 residues. The CDR3 loop reads CASSQDRGSFGDQPQHF. The DNA for the CDR3 is TGTGCCAGCAGCCAGGACAGGGGAAGTTTCGGCGATCAGCCCCAGCATTTT.

The gene calls are TRBV5-4 and TRBJ2-7; D may match TRBD1 or TRBD2 (6 bases each). The CDR3 is 14 amino acids. In germline, CDR1 is SGHNT, CDR2 YYREEE (reference sequence). Trimming cost V 1 base and J 5 bases, with 13 bases left between them. The CDR3, as DNA: TGTGCCAGCAGCTTGAAGAGAAGGGGGGACGAGCAGTACTTC. Its protein is CASSLKRRGDEQYF.

The rearrangement joins TRBV19 to TRBJ2-3; tentatively, D is TRBD2 (6 bases). Trimming removed 3 bases at V and 1 base at J, with 14 bases between. The CDR3 length is 16 residues. In germline, CDR1 is LNHDA, CDR2 SQIVND (reference sequence). The CDR3 bases are TGTGCCAGTAGTATGGAGACTAGGCGGGGCACAGATACGCAGTATTTT. Protein: CASSMETRRGTDTQYF.

This clone was seen once. This chain connects TRBV5-1 to TRBJ1-1, with 10 bases matching TRBD1. Germline V gene data show CDR1 as SGHRS and CDR2 as YFSETQ. Trimming removed 5 bases from V and 3 bases from J; junction bases left unmatched: 4. This CDR3 has 14 amino acids. The CDR3 nucleotides are TGCGCCAGCAGAACAGGACAGGGGGACACTGAAGCTTTCTTT. Its protein product is CASRTGQGDTEAFF.

The chain joins TRBV18 to TRBJ1-1; the D gene is possibly TRBD1 (5 bases). The CDR3 contains 14 residues. With 5 bases removed from V and 1 base from J, the gap between germline ends came to 11 bases. Per the germline V gene, CDR1 is KGHSH and CDR2 is LQKENI. CDR3 DNA: TGTGCCAGCTCATTCAGGACACCGAACACTGAAGCTTTCTTT. Its protein is CASSFRTPNTEAFF.

The chain links TRBV21-1 to TRBJ2-7. TRBV21-1 is termed a pseudogene. This CDR3 has 14 amino acids. The CDR3 here is CASSPTRWGYEQYF. CDR3 nucleotides: TGTGCCAGCAGCCCGACAAGATGGGGCTACGAGCAGTACTTC.

The rearrangement links TRBV5-1 to TRBJ2-1; D gene ambiguous. The germline V and J ends were trimmed by 1 base and 4 bases, with 6 bases remaining between them. The CDR3 contains 13 residues. Germline values: CDR1 SGHRS, CDR2 YFSETQ. The CDR3 is CASSLFRYNEQFF. As DNA, the CDR3 is TGCGCCAGCAGCTTGTTCCGTTACAATGAGCAGTTCTTC. Together with reference TRBV5-1 and TRBJ2-1, the CDR3 gives the full variable domain: KAGVTQTPRYLIKTRGQQVTLSCSPISGHRSVSWYQQTPGQGLQFLFEYFSETQRNKGNFPGRFSGRQFSNSRSEMNVSTLELGDSALYLCASSLFRYNEQFFGPGTRLTVL.

The chain combines TRBV9 with TRBJ2-3; 11 bases map to TRBD2. The V segment lost 2 bases and the J segment 2 bases; nucleotides outside the gene matches: 4. CDR3 length: 16 amino acids. In germline, CDR1 is SGDLS, CDR2 YYNGEE. The chain's CDR3 is CASSVLAGGSTDTQYF. For the CDR3, the DNA is TGTGCCAGCAGCGTTCTAGCGGGGGGATCCACAGATACGCAGTATTTT. Variable domain in full (rest from reference TRBV9 and TRBJ2-3): DSGVTQTPKHLITATGQRVTLRCSPRSGDLSVYWYQQSLDQGLQFLIQYYNGEERAKGNILERFSAQQFPDLHSELNLSSLELGDSALYFCASSVLAGGSTDTQYFGPGTRLTVL.

The chain combines TRBV5-1 with TRBJ2-1; D call uncertain. This CDR3 is built from 15 residues. V lost 5 bases and J lost 8, with 20 bases in between. Per germline, CDR1 SGHRS and CDR2 YFSETQ. This CDR3 is CASRFEPGIIHEQFF. CDR3 in DNA: TGCGCCAGCAGATTTGAACCTGGGATCATTCATGAGCAGTTCTTC.

The table lists this clone with a count of one. The chain links TRBV18 to TRBJ2-2; D is perhaps TRBD1 (6 bases). The V end was cut by 6 bases, the J end by 0 bases, with 20 bases between. The CDR3 covers 18 residues. CDR1 and CDR2 (germline): KGHSH, LQKENI. The CDR3 region has the DNA TGTGCCAGCTCGTACGAGACCGGACAGCCCCCGAACACCGGGGAGCTGTTTTTT. Encoded protein: CASSYETGQPPNTGELFF.

V and J are TRBV30 and TRBJ1-4; 8 nucleotides agree with TRBD1. Losses at the gene ends were 2 bases for V and 7 bases for J; bases not matched to a gene: 12. Looked up from germline, CDR1 is GTSNPN and CDR2 is SVGIG (reference sequence). The CDR3 has 16 amino acids. CDR3: CAWSRERQGLSEKLFF. The DNA for the CDR3 is TGTGCCTGGAGTAGGGAAAGACAGGGGCTCAGTGAAAAACTGTTTTTT.

This clone came up once. The V gene is TRBV30, the J gene TRBJ1-1, with D perhaps TRBD1 (5 bases). Trimming shortened V by 5 bases and J by 1 base, and 8 bases separated the two germline ends. Germline CDR1 GTSNPN, CDR2 SVGIG (reference sequence). This CDR3 region has 12 residues. The CDR3 coding sequence is TGTGCCTGGTGGGGGGAGAACACTGAAGCTTTCTTT. Protein sequence: CAWWGENTEAFF.

CDR3 nucleotides: TGTGCCAGCAGCGTGGACAGGCCCACCGGGGAGCTGTTTTTT. Translating gives CASSVDRPTGELFF. This chain joins TRBV7-3 and TRBJ2-2; 7 bases align to TRBD1. CDR1 and CDR2 from the germline V gene are SGHTA and FQGTGA. V was clipped by 5 bases and J by 4 bases; unmatched bases: 4. The CDR3 has 14 residues.

This chain links TRBV7-9 with TRBJ2-5; D gene uncertain. V lost 0 bases and J 4 bases, leaving 3 bases between the germline ends. The CDR3 spans 12 residues. Germline CDR1 SEHNR, CDR2 FQNEAQ (reference sequence). In DNA form, the CDR3 reads TGTGCCAGCAGCTTAGCAGTAGAGACCCAGTACTTC. Translated: CASSLAVETQYF.

This chain connects TRBV21-1 to TRBJ1-1; the table names TRBD1, a call not compared with the DNA. TRBV21-1 constitutes a pseudogene. The CDR3 has 17 amino acids. The CDR3 here is CASSKVARDRMNTEAFF. CDR3 nucleotides: TGTGCCAGCAGCAAAGTGGCCCGGGACAGGATGAACACTGAAGCTTTCTTT.

V usage is TRBV29-1 and J usage is TRBJ2-3; 9 positions match TRBD2. The V segment lost 6 bases and the J segment 6 bases; nucleotides outside the gene matches: 7. Germline values: CDR1 SQVTM, CDR2 ANQGSEA. This CDR3 has 13 amino acids. The CDR3 protein is CSVGSGSMDTQYF. Here the CDR3 DNA reads TGCAGCGTCGGTAGCGGGAGTATGGATACGCAGTATTTT.

The chain uses TRBV6-6 and TRBJ1-1; perhaps TRBD1 as D (5 bases). V lost 6 bases, J lost 1 base, and 9 bases lay in between. CDR1 MNHNY and CDR2 SVGAGI come from the germline V gene (reference sequence). The CDR3 runs to 13 residues. In nucleotides, the CDR3 is TGTGCCAGCAGGGGACTGGAGAACACTGAAGCTTTCTTT. Translated, it gives CASRGLENTEAFF.